A single sample gave rise to the 9 T cell receptor beta chains below, sequenced in a study of T-cell memory formation after mild COVID-19. TCRdb re-derived calls from the 5' RACE reads in MiXCR, one entry per CDR3 protein. The sample records some 260,000 distinct CDR3 sequences, approximately 16% being singletons. Sequencing input: PBMCs or a T cell subset sorted from them (not recorded which). Receptor source: a man aged 18-30 years who had mild COVID-19 (a few samples of this study predate the infection). Cell type and time point are not known.

The chain links TRBV15 to TRBJ1-2; D gene ambiguous. V was clipped by 0 bases and J by 5 bases, with 16 bases between them. The V gene's germline CDR1 is LNHNV and CDR2 YYDKDF (reference sequence). The CDR3 has 16 amino acids. This CDR3 reads CATSREGSQEKYGYTF. In nucleotides, the CDR3 is TGTGCCACCAGCAGAGAAGGAAGTCAGGAGAAATATGGCTACACCTTC.

V gene TRBV10-3 combines with J gene TRBJ2-5; TRBD1 might be the D (6 bases). V lost 11 bases, J lost 2 bases, and 12 bases lay in between. Germline CDR1 ENHRY, CDR2 SYGVKD. The CDR3 has 12 residues. The CDR3 DNA reads as TGTGCCGTTGGACAGTTACAAGAGACCCAGTACTTC. It yields the protein CAVGQLQETQYF.

The CDR3 coding sequence is TGTGCCAGCGCCCCCCGGGGGCAAACAGGCTCCAATGAGCAGTTCTTC. This encodes CASAPRGQTGSNEQFF. This chain joins TRBV9 and TRBJ2-1, with D tentatively TRBD1 or TRBD2 (6 bases each). The V end was cut by 7 bases, the J end by 6 bases, with 23 bases between. The V gene's germline CDR1 is SGDLS and CDR2 YYNGEE. CDR3 size: 16 residues.

This clonotype came up many times. The chain employs TRBV7-9 and TRBJ2-3, with D unclear. V was clipped by 1 base and J by 2 bases, with 7 bases between them. The CDR3 contains 14 residues. The germline V gene encodes CDR1 SEHNR and CDR2 FQNEAQ (reference sequence). CDR3 bases: TGTGCCAGCAGCTTAGTGTCTTACACAGATACGCAGTATTTT. Encoded protein: CASSLVSYTDTQYF.

This clonotype has a handful of counts. The chain is built from TRBV5-1 and TRBJ2-3, with no clear D. The CDR3 is 14 amino acids. Looked up from germline, CDR1 is SGHRS and CDR2 is YFSETQ. Between the trimmed V and J ends, which lost 1 base and 8 bases, there was a span of 14 bases. As DNA, the CDR3 is TGCGCCAGCAGCTTGAACGTAGGGTTAGGTACGCAGTATTTT. The encoded protein is CASSLNVGLGTQYF.

The chain recombines TRBV6-1 with TRBJ1-6; D ambiguous. Trimming shortened V by 8 bases and J by 5 bases, and 16 bases separated the two germline ends. This CDR3 region has 15 residues. The V gene's germline CDR1 is MNHNS and CDR2 SASEGT. The CDR3 nucleotides read TGTGCCAGCCTCCGGGCAGCGGCGAATAATTCACCCCTCCACTTT. As protein: CASLRAAANNSPLHF.

V usage is TRBV6-5 and J usage is TRBJ2-3; 11 bases line up with TRBD1. From germline, CDR1 is MNHEY and CDR2 SVGAGI. The CDR3 spans 18 residues. The ends lost 0 bases at V and 5 bases at J; junction bases unmatched: 10. The CDR3 sequence is CASSYSTVGQGAGDTQYF. For the CDR3, the DNA is TGTGCCAGCAGTTACTCGACCGTAGGACAGGGGGCAGGAGATACGCAGTATTTT.

This clonotype showed up just a few times. V and J are TRBV5-1 and TRBJ2-3; possibly TRBD1 or TRBD2 for D (5 bases each). The CDR3 length is 16 residues. The V gene lost 4 bases and the J gene lost 2 bases, with 17 bases spanning the gap. Germline V gene lookup returns CDR1 SGHRS and CDR2 YFSETQ. CDR3 sequence (DNA): TGCGCCAGCAGCCGAGGGGTTGCGGAGCCCACAGATACGCAGTATTTT. Encoded protein: CASSRGVAEPTDTQYF.

A few counts support this clonotype. The chain employs TRBV7-2 and TRBJ2-3, with 9 bases matching TRBD1. V shed 5 bases and J 2 bases; nucleotides not matched to a gene: 5. The length of the CDR3 is 15 residues. The germline V gene has CDR1 SGHTA and CDR2 FQGNSA. CDR3 loop: CASSLNRGPTDTQYF. The CDR3 region has the DNA TGTGCCAGCAGCCTAAACAGGGGGCCCACAGATACGCAGTATTTT.